This T cell receptor beta chain originates from a study of T cells after yellow fever vaccination. This clonotype has ten or more counts. MiXCR, run by TCRdb on the 5' RACE reads, gives a single entry per CDR3 protein. In the table there are approximately 140,000 distinct CDR3 sequences, about 8% of which are singletons. The V end lost 0 bases, the J end lost 1 base, and 13 bases lay between the germline ends. This CDR3 is 17 amino acids long. The germline V gene has CDR1 SGHRS and CDR2 YFSETQ. This receptor was taken from a man younger than 45 who received the YFV17D yellow fever vaccine. Sequenced here: CD4+ T cells sorted from PBMCs, sampled 5 days after the yellow fever booster vaccination. The chain uses TRBV5-1 and TRBJ1-4, with TRBD1 as a possible D gene (6 bases). For the CDR3, the DNA is TGCGCCAGCAGCTTGGCCCGGACAGCCCAAACTAATGAAAAACTGTTTTTT. This gives the protein CASSLARTAQTNEKLFF.